One sample yielded the 28 T cell receptor beta chains listed below, sequenced in a study of T cell responses to AZD1222 COVID-19 vaccine (TCRdb year 2021). Interpreted using the paper, the time point label stands for: baseline before first vaccination. The sample's treatment or condition label, in plain terms: meningococcal conjugate vaccine given as trial control. The library was made by the immunoSEQ multiplex PCR assay. Not all clones reach the TCRdb copy of this immuneACCESS table, which keeps in-frame sequences only. Checked studies attribute under half of the gap to unresolved V genes and leave the rest unexplained. The sample profile shows approximately 99,000 clones; roughly 89% of them were found once. The ten largest clones take up approximately 3.1% of the sample. Material: peripheral blood, obtained on day 0 of MenACWY control vaccination. The receptors shown here come from an adult in good health.

The count of this clone is one. The V call is TRBV6-6, the J call TRBJ2-1; no firm D call. Per germline, CDR1 MNHNY and CDR2 SVGAGI (reference sequence). The CDR3 loop spans 12 amino acids. The V gene lost 2 bases and the J gene lost 8 bases, with 7 bases spanning the gap. In DNA form, the CDR3 reads TGTGCCAGCAGTTACGCCGGGCATGAGCAGTTCTTC. Residues: CASSYAGHEQFF.

The chain recombines TRBV5-4 with TRBJ2-7, with TRBD1 matching 8 bases. V dropped 5 bases and J dropped 5; count of bases not matched to a gene: 6. CDR1 is SGHNT and CDR2 is YYREEE in the germline V gene (reference sequence). The CDR3 extends over 13 amino acids. The CDR3 DNA reads as TGTGCCAGCAGTTATGACAGGGGTAACGAGCAGTACTTC. Amino acid sequence: CASSYDRGNEQYF.

The chain uses TRBV7-2 and TRBJ1-2; tentative D call: TRBD1 (5 bases). The CDR3 is 16 residues long. Germline loops: CDR1 SGHTA, CDR2 FQGNSA. V was cut by 2 bases and J by 7 bases, with 20 bases left in between. The CDR3 DNA reads TGTGCCAGCAGCTTACAAGGGGCCCGCCGTGGGGTTGGCTACACCTTC. It is translated as CASSLQGARRGVGYTF.

The chain carries TRBV19 and TRBJ2-1; D uncertain. CDR1 is LNHDA, CDR2 SQIVND, per germline (reference sequence). The CDR3 has 17 amino acids. V shed 1 base and J shed 8 bases, with 21 bases lying between them. CDR3 sequence: CASSIVLERINQDEQFF. The CDR3 region has the DNA TGTGCCAGTAGTATAGTTCTCGAGCGAATAAATCAGGATGAGCAGTTCTTC.

Comment on this clone: A read error may produce the germline difference seen at one junction end. This sequence joins TRBV7-7 and TRBJ2-7; 9 bases are shared with TRBD2. CDR3 size: 15 residues. Germline CDR1 and CDR2: SSHAT and FNYEAQ (reference sequence). Written as DNA, the CDR3 is TGTGCTAGCAGCTTAGAAGCGGGGGGAACCTACGAGCAGTACTTC. Amino acid sequence: CASSLEAGGTYEQYF.

The V and J genes are TRBV4-3 and TRBJ1-2; weak D call: TRBD1 (5 bases). Per the germline V gene, CDR1 is LGHNA and CDR2 is YSLEER. The CDR3 is 19 amino acids. V lost 0 bases, J lost 0 bases, and 20 bases lay in between. Here the CDR3 DNA reads TGCGCCAGCAGCCAAGACCCAGCCAGGAGGGGCCAAACTAACTATGGCTACACCTTC. This gives the protein CASSQDPARRGQTNYGYTF.

This rearrangement joins TRBV27 to TRBJ1-2; D not certain. In germline, CDR1 is MNHEY, CDR2 SMNVEV (reference sequence). The ends were cut back, 6 bases at V and 5 bases at J, with 19 bases in the middle. CDR3 length: 15 amino acids. Here the CDR3 reads CASSPAPGGTYGYTF. For the CDR3, the DNA is TGTGCCAGCAGCCCGGCCCCCGGCGGTACGTATGGCTACACCTTC.

This chain connects TRBV18 to TRBJ1-1; tentatively, D is TRBD1 (6 bases). Germline CDR1 reads KGHSH; CDR2 reads LQKENI. The CDR3 has 14 amino acids. V lost 2 bases and J lost 5, with 12 bases in between. The CDR3 loop is CASSPSGGETEAFF. The CDR3 coding sequence is TGTGCCAGCTCACCATCCGGGGGCGAGACTGAAGCTTTCTTT. Together with reference TRBV18 and TRBJ1-1, the CDR3 gives the full variable domain: NAGVMQNPRHLVRRRGQEARLRCSPMKGHSHVYWYRQLPEEGLKFMVYLQKENIIDESGMPKERFSAEFPKEGPSILRIQQVVRGDSAAYFCASSPSGGETEAFFGQGTRLTVV.

The chain has TRBV19 and TRBJ1-3, with D possibly TRBD1 on 5 matching bases. Trimming took off 2 bases at V and 3 bases at J, with 8 bases between the two ends. Germline V gene sequence: CDR1 LNHDA, CDR2 SQIVND (reference sequence). This CDR3 has 14 amino acids. CDR3: CASSIQGVGNTIYF. The CDR3 region has the DNA TGTGCCAGTAGTATACAAGGGGTTGGAAACACCATATATTTT.

The genes are TRBV6-4 and TRBJ2-1; a possible D gene is TRBD2 (7 bases). CDR3 size: 16 residues. CDR1 MRHNA and CDR2 SNTAGT come from the germline V gene. V dropped 0 bases and J dropped 7 bases, with 16 bases sitting between them. CDR3 in amino acids: CASSDSGGGQGNEQFF. The CDR3 DNA sequence: TGTGCCAGCAGTGACTCTGGGGGGGGACAAGGGAATGAGCAGTTCTTC.

The rearrangement links TRBV9 to TRBJ2-7, with 10 bases lining up with TRBD1. There are 15 residues in the CDR3. Per germline, CDR1 SGDLS and CDR2 YYNGEE. V lost 5 bases and J lost 0; bases outside the gene matches: 5. CDR3 coding DNA: TGTGCCAGCAGTAGAGGACAGGGGGACTCCTACGAGCAGTACTTC. Translated, it gives CASSRGQGDSYEQYF.

This rearrangement joins TRBV5-1 to TRBJ2-7, with D perhaps matching TRBD1 or TRBD2 (6 bases each). Trimming pared 2 bases from V and 2 bases from J, leaving 14 bases between. Germline CDR1 SGHRS, CDR2 YFSETQ. This CDR3 contains 15 residues. The CDR3 here is CASSLGGTTTYEQYF. The DNA of the CDR3 is TGCGCCAGCAGCTTAGGGGGGACAACTACCTACGAGCAGTACTTC.

This clone was counted a single time. The chain has TRBV4-1 and TRBJ2-7; no definite D call. CDR3 length: 14 residues. Germline lookup yields CDR1 MGHRA and CDR2 YSYEKL. The V end lost 1 base, the J end lost 2 bases, and 9 bases lay between the germline ends. CDR3 amino acids: CASSQAAEPYEQYF. In nucleotides, the CDR3 is TGCGCCAGCAGCCAAGCGGCCGAACCCTACGAGCAGTACTTC.

This chain connects TRBV28 to TRBJ1-2, with D maybe TRBD1 (5 bases). CDR1 MDHEN and CDR2 SYDVKM come from the germline V gene. V was cut by 5 bases and J by 8 bases, with 12 bases left in between. The CDR3 loop spans 12 amino acids. CDR3: CASSQQVVGYTF. The CDR3 DNA sequence: TGTGCCAGCAGTCAACAGGTGGTGGGCTACACCTTC.

The chain carries TRBV27 and TRBJ1-2, with TRBD1 matching over 9 bases. The CDR3 spans 14 residues. Germline V gene sequence: CDR1 MNHEY, CDR2 SMNVEV (reference sequence). With 0 bases clipped from V and 6 bases from J, the junction kept 2 bases outside the gene matches. DNA for the CDR3: TGTGCCAGCAGTTTATCGGGACAGGGAAATGGCTACACCTTC. Translated, it gives CASSLSGQGNGYTF.

The chain carries TRBV28 and TRBJ1-1; D possibly corresponds to TRBD1 (5 bases). CDR3 size: 11 residues. V shed 8 bases and J shed 13 bases, with 17 bases lying between them. Germline CDR1 is MDHEN and CDR2 is SYDVKM. In DNA, the CDR3 is TGTGCCAGCGGGGAGGGGAGGAGGGGTTTCTTT. Translated, it gives CASGEGRRGFF.

This chain links TRBV10-1 with TRBJ2-7; 8 bases align to TRBD1. CDR1 and CDR2 from the germline V gene are WNHNN and SYGVQD (reference sequence). There are 13 residues in the CDR3. J gave up 7 bases and V 5 bases, and 7 bases lay outside the gene matches. For the CDR3, the DNA is TGCGCCAGCAGTAAGGACAGGGTTGGGGAGCAGTACTTC. Translation: CASSKDRVGEQYF.

This sequence joins TRBV5-1 and TRBJ1-2; no clear D gene. Deletions cut 0 bases from V and 4 bases from J, with 10 bases between. CDR1 and CDR2 (germline): SGHRS, YFSETQ. The CDR3 runs to 14 residues. In nucleotides, the CDR3 is TGCGCCAGCAGCTTGGCAAAGGACGGCTATGGCTACACCTTC. Amino acids: CASSLAKDGYGYTF.

The chain links TRBV12-3 or TRBV12-4 to TRBJ2-3; D ambiguous. The germline V and J ends were trimmed by 6 bases and 0 bases, with 1 base remaining between them. The CDR3 loop spans 11 amino acids. CDR3 region: CASSSTDTQYF. The CDR3 DNA reads as TGTGCCAGCAGCAGCACAGATACGCAGTATTTT.

The J gene is TRBJ1-3, the V gene TRBV19; D not certain. Trimming left V 1 base short and J 0 bases short, with 7 bases between. Per germline, CDR1 LNHDA and CDR2 SQIVND (reference sequence). The CDR3 spans 15 residues. The CDR3: CASSIGLDSGNTIYF. The CDR3, as DNA: TGTGCCAGTAGTATAGGGCTCGACTCTGGAAACACCATATATTTT.

V and J are TRBV7-9 and TRBJ1-5; the D is unclear. Germline V gives CDR1 SEHNR, CDR2 FQNEAQ (reference sequence). The CDR3 is 15 amino acids. V dropped 4 bases and J dropped 3 bases, with 13 bases sitting between them. The CDR3 spells CASSSKEGVNQPQHF. CDR3 coding DNA: TGTGCCAGCAGCTCAAAAGAGGGAGTCAATCAGCCCCAGCATTTT.

The chain has TRBV28 and TRBJ2-2; possible D gene TRBD2, 5 bases. CDR3 length equals 15 residues. Germline V gene data show CDR1 as MDHEN and CDR2 as SYDVKM. Trimming removed 2 bases at V and 4 bases at J, with 11 bases between. The CDR3: CASSLPGTSTGELFF. The CDR3 DNA is TGTGCCAGCAGTTTACCGGGAACGAGCACCGGGGAGCTGTTTTTT.

V gene TRBV27 combines with J gene TRBJ2-7; a weak D match, TRBD1 (5 bases). V was trimmed by 4 bases and J by 3 bases, leaving 16 bases between them. Germline V gene sequence: CDR1 MNHEY, CDR2 SMNVEV (reference sequence). This CDR3 spans 15 amino acids. The CDR3 spells CASSSSDSYLYEQYF. CDR3 nucleotides: TGTGCCAGCAGTTCCTCCGACAGTTACCTCTACGAGCAGTACTTC.

The chain uses TRBV6-1 and TRBJ2-7; 10 nucleotides align to TRBD1. Unmatched junction bases numbered 8, after V lost 4 bases and J lost 2 bases. There are 16 residues in the CDR3. Germline loops: CDR1 MNHNS, CDR2 SASEGT. CDR3 protein: CASSGDRDRGAYEQYF. CDR3 sequence (DNA): TGTGCCAGCAGTGGAGACCGGGACAGGGGAGCCTACGAGCAGTACTTC.

The rearrangement joins TRBV6-5 to TRBJ1-1; TRBD1 might be the D (6 bases). Germline V gene data show CDR1 as MNHEY and CDR2 as SVGAGI. CDR3 size: 14 residues. V lost 6 bases and J 3 bases, leaving 14 bases between the germline ends. Here the CDR3 reads CASRLDRRHTEAFF. CDR3 sequence (DNA): TGTGCCAGCAGACTCGACAGGAGGCACACTGAAGCTTTCTTT.

The genes are TRBV6-5 and TRBJ2-1; TRBD1 matches at 8 bases. J lost 4 bases, V lost 6 bases, and 8 bases had no gene match. The germline gives CDR1 MNHEY, CDR2 SVGAGI. This CDR3 comprises 15 residues. This CDR3 reads CASSQGGQVYNEQFF. CDR3 DNA: TGTGCCAGCAGCCAAGGGGGACAGGTGTACAATGAGCAGTTCTTC.

This clone has more than one count but fewer than ten. The gene calls are TRBV27 and TRBJ1-2; 9 positions agree with TRBD1. The length of the CDR3 is 14 residues. The ends lost 6 bases at V and 2 bases at J; junction bases unmatched: 4. Germline V gene data show CDR1 as MNHEY and CDR2 as SMNVEV (reference sequence). The CDR3 bases are TGTGCCAGCAGGAGAGGACAGGGGAACTATGGCTACACCTTC. Translated: CASRRGQGNYGYTF.

J is TRBJ2-2 and V is TRBV7-9, with 9 bases that match TRBD1. CDR3 size: 17 residues. CDR1 SEHNR and CDR2 FQNEAQ come from the germline V gene (reference sequence). J lost 3 bases, V lost 4 bases, and 9 bases had no gene match. CDR3 sequence (DNA): TGTGCCAGCAGCTCACGCACAGGGGGCTTAGACACCGGGGAGCTGTTTTTT. As protein: CASSSRTGGLDTGELFF.